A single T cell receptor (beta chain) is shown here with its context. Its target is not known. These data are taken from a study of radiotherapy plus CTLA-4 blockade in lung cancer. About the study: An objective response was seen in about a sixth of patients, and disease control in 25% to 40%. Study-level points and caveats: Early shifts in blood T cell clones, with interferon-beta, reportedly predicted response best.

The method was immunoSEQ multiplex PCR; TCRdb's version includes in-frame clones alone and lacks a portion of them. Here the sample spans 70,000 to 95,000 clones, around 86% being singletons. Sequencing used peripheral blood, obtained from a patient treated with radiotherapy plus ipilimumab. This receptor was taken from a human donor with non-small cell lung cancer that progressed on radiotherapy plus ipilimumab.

The CDR3 spells CASSLLQGSYGYTF. As DNA, the CDR3 is TGTGCCAGCAGTTTACTACAGGGATCCTATGGCTACACCTTC. This rearrangement joins TRBV28 to TRBJ1-2; possible D gene TRBD1, 6 bases. The V end was cut by 2 bases, the J end by 4 bases, with 11 bases between. This CDR3 contains 14 residues. The germline V gene encodes CDR1 MDHEN and CDR2 SYDVKM.